The present entry profiles one T cell receptor beta chain with its context. In the authors' workflow: Nucleated cell counts were estimated from reference gene primer amplification. Only in-frame clones appear in the TCRdb table, and some are missing; sequencing was by immunoSEQ multiplex PCR. V and J calls and clone size are as listed in that table; D and trimming were resolved from the DNA. The sample carries around 30,000 clones, about 88% recorded once. This entry belongs to a study of blood T cell repertoires in COVID-19. Looking at the study overall: Samples representing acute and convalescent COVID-19 were sourced from the United States, Italy and Spain. The analysed material was cDNA or gDNA that came from T cells, B-cell-depleted T cells, or PBMCs.

Germline V lookup: CDR1 SGDLS, CDR2 YYNGEE. V dropped 0 bases and J dropped 7; count of bases not matched to a gene: 7. There are 16 residues in the CDR3. Sequences were obtained from peripheral blood. The sequence came from a man between 65 and 85 years old with active COVID-19. This chain joins TRBV9 and TRBJ1-4, with TRBD1 matching 9 bases. This CDR3 reads CASSVGPGQGGEKLFF. CDR3 in DNA: TGTGCCAGCAGCGTAGGACCGGGACAGGGTGGTGAAAAACTGTTTTTT.